What follows describes a single TCR beta chain. Using immunoSEQ multiplex PCR, the repertoire was profiled, and TCRdb retains in-frame clones only, with some absent. The sample consists of about 45,000 clones, around 94% of them appearing once. The data originate from a study of T cells in tuberculosis. CDR3 length: 19 residues. Germline V lookup: CDR1 MGHRA, CDR2 YSYEKL. V dropped 1 base and J dropped 5; count of bases not matched to a gene: 16. The chain is built from TRBV4-1 and TRBJ2-2, with 7 bases aligning to TRBD1. The TCR comes from a donor aged 10-29 years with latent tuberculosis or without tuberculosis infection. Some clones in this sample may be carry-over from other donors' samples. The sequenced sample consisted of PBMCs. CDR3 residues: CASSQGAGGSERRTGELFF. In nucleotides, the CDR3 is TGCGCCAGCAGCCAAGGGGCAGGGGGAAGCGAACGTCGGACCGGGGAGCTGTTTTTT.